These 24 T cell receptor beta chains originate from one sample sequenced in a study of blood T cell repertoires in COVID-19. TCRdb keeps only in-frame clones here, not all; method: immunoSEQ multiplex PCR. The data show 250,000 to 350,000 clones, with approximately 84% seen just once and around a sixth held by the top ten. Sequencing used peripheral blood. The origin of the receptors is a person aged 70 to 79 with COVID-19, enrolled during active disease.

V usage is TRBV15 and J usage is TRBJ2-5; D gene uncertain. V was trimmed by 3 bases and J by 5 bases, leaving 10 bases between them. The CDR3 length is 13 residues. CDR1 is LNHNV and CDR2 is YYDKDF in the germline V gene (reference sequence). As DNA, the CDR3 is TGTGCCACCAGCAGCACTAACAAGGAGACCCAGTACTTC. This gives the protein CATSSTNKETQYF.

DNA for the CDR3: TGTGCCAGCAGTGTGACTAGCGGGAGGGCCACCGGGGAGCTGTTTTTT. This translates into CASSVTSGRATGELFF. The chain has TRBV2 and TRBJ2-2; 14 positions agree with TRBD2. Trimming took 4 bases from V and 4 from J; bases not matched to a gene: 2. Germline CDR1 is SNHLY and CDR2 is FYNNEI. The CDR3 is made up of 16 amino acids.

The J gene is TRBJ1-5, the V gene TRBV19; a weak D match, TRBD1 (5 bases). The CDR3 runs to 14 residues. Germline-derived CDR1 and CDR2 are LNHDA and SQIVND (reference sequence). Trimming removed 5 bases from V and 7 bases from J, with 15 bases in between. The CDR3 is CASSPPGGGQPQHF. The DNA of the CDR3 is TGTGCCAGTAGTCCCCCCGGGGGGGGACAGCCCCAGCATTTT.

The chain couples TRBV5-6 to TRBJ1-1; possible D gene TRBD1, 5 bases. V lost 2 bases and J 0 bases, leaving 11 bases between the germline ends. Germline CDR1 SGHDT, CDR2 YYEEEE. This CDR3 contains 15 residues. CDR3 amino acids: CASSLKGFLNTEAFF. As DNA, the CDR3 is TGTGCCAGCAGCTTAAAGGGGTTTCTGAACACTGAAGCTTTCTTT.

The chain recombines TRBV19 with TRBJ1-1; 7 positions agree with TRBD1. The V gene end was trimmed by 4 bases and the J gene end by 0 bases; junction bases not matched to a gene: 11. Germline loops: CDR1 LNHDA, CDR2 SQIVND (reference sequence). The CDR3 loop spans 17 amino acids. CDR3 coding DNA: TGTGCCAGTAGTACTAAGCTAGGGGGCCAAATGAACACTGAAGCTTTCTTT. Protein product: CASSTKLGGQMNTEAFF. The full variable domain, its missing parts supplied by reference TRBV19 and TRBJ1-1, is DGGITQSPKYLFRKEGQNVTLSCEQNLNHDAMYWYRQDPGQGLRLIYYSQIVNDFQKGDIAEGYSVSREKKESFPLTVTSAQKNPTAFYLCASSTKLGGQMNTEAFFGQGTRLTVV.

The chain employs TRBV4-3 and TRBJ1-2; no clear D gene. Trimming took off 6 bases at V and 8 bases at J, with 22 bases between the two ends. The CDR3 consists of 15 residues. CDR1 and CDR2 from the germline V gene are LGHNA and YSLEER. This chain's CDR3 is CASRPAEGFTVGYTF. The CDR3 nucleotides read TGCGCCAGCAGGCCCGCCGAGGGTTTCACGGTCGGCTACACCTTC.

This chain joins TRBV7-2 and TRBJ2-7; D is ambiguous. CDR3 length: 11 residues. V shed 8 bases and J shed 3 bases, with 8 bases lying between them. Germline-derived CDR1 and CDR2 are SGHTA and FQGNSA. The DNA for the CDR3 is TGTGCCAGCGGCCTCTTCTACGAGCAGTACTTC. It is translated as CASGLFYEQYF.

V usage is TRBV29-1 and J usage is TRBJ1-2; D not certain. Germline V gene sequence: CDR1 SQVTM, CDR2 ANQGSEA. V was cut by 4 bases and J by 0 bases, with 6 bases left in between. This CDR3 comprises 12 residues. The CDR3 loop reads CSVVESNYGYTF. The CDR3 DNA is TGCAGCGTTGTGGAGTCTAACTATGGCTACACCTTC.

This clone was seen a few times. This chain links TRBV5-6 with TRBJ1-6; 7 bases align to TRBD1. J gave up 5 bases and V 2 bases, and 7 bases lay outside the gene matches. There are 16 residues in the CDR3. Germline V lookup: CDR1 SGHDT, CDR2 YYEEEE. This chain's CDR3 is CASSFGTATNNSPLHF. CDR3 DNA sequence: TGTGCCAGCAGCTTTGGGACAGCGACTAATAATTCACCCCTCCACTTT. The entire variable domain, with the rest obtained from reference TRBV5-6 and TRBJ1-6, is as follows: DAGVTQSPTHLIKTRGQQVTLRCSPKSGHDTVSWYQQALGQGPQFIFQYYEEEERQRGNFPDRFSGHQFPNYSSELNVNALLLGDSALYLCASSFGTATNNSPLHFGNGTRLTVT.

This chain connects TRBV7-8 to TRBJ1-5, with a possible D match to TRBD1 (6 bases). V shed 5 bases and J shed 14 bases, with 19 bases lying between them. CDR1 is SGHVS and CDR2 is FQNEAQ in the germline V gene. The CDR3 is made up of 13 amino acids. CDR3 protein: CASSPNRQGTKHF. CDR3 sequence (DNA): TGTGCCAGCAGCCCGAATAGGCAGGGGACCAAGCATTTT.

The V and J genes are TRBV29-1 and TRBJ1-1; weak D call: TRBD1 (5 bases). The germline gives CDR1 SQVTM, CDR2 ANQGSEA. This CDR3 is built from 10 residues. V lost 6 bases to trimming and J lost 7 bases, with 9 bases between them. The chain's CDR3 is CSVGHLEAFF. The CDR3 nucleotides are TGCAGCGTAGGACACCTTGAAGCTTTCTTT.

For the CDR3, the DNA is TGCGCCAGCAGCCATAGGACTAGCGGCATCTACGAGCAGTACTTC. Amino acids: CASSHRTSGIYEQYF. The rearrangement joins TRBV4-3 to TRBJ2-7; TRBD2 aligns across 10 bases. V dropped 3 bases and J dropped 3; count of bases not matched to a gene: 5. Germline V gives CDR1 LGHNA, CDR2 YSLEER. This CDR3 spans 15 amino acids.

The V and J genes are TRBV5-1 and TRBJ2-3, with D tentatively TRBD2 (7 bases). Germline lookup yields CDR1 SGHRS and CDR2 YFSETQ. This CDR3 is built from 16 residues. V shed 4 bases and J shed 3 bases, with 18 bases lying between them. CDR3 region: CASSRSAGGLTDTQYF. The CDR3 nucleotides are TGCGCCAGCAGCCGGTCTGCCGGGGGGCTAACAGATACGCAGTATTTT. The full variable domain, completed using reference TRBV5-1 and TRBJ2-3, is KAGVTQTPRYLIKTRGQQVTLSCSPISGHRSVSWYQQTPGQGLQFLFEYFSETQRNKGNFPGRFSGRQFSNSRSEMNVSTLELGDSALYLCASSRSAGGLTDTQYFGPGTRLTVL.

The chain uses TRBV7-2 and TRBJ2-3, with TRBD1 matching 9 bases. The CDR3 totals 15 residues. V shed 8 bases and J 4 bases; nucleotides not matched to a gene: 10. CDR1 is SGHTA, CDR2 FQGNSA, per germline. In nucleotides, the CDR3 is TGTGCCAGCGGTTTGGACAGGGGATGGGCAGATACGCAGTATTTT. This encodes CASGLDRGWADTQYF. Filled out from reference TRBV7-2 and TRBJ2-3, the complete variable domain reads GAGVSQSPSNKVTEKGKDVELRCDPISGHTALYWYRQSLGQGLEFLIYFQGNSAPDKSGLPSDRFSAERTGGSVSTLTIQRTQQEDSAVYLCASGLDRGWADTQYFGPGTRLTVL.

The chain recombines TRBV6-1 with TRBJ2-1; 8 nucleotides line up with TRBD2. The CDR3 spans 17 residues. Germline V gene sequence: CDR1 MNHNS, CDR2 SASEGT. V was clipped by 4 bases and J by 7 bases; unmatched bases: 15. CDR3 loop: CASSGLARRGGVNEQFF. The CDR3 nucleotides are TGTGCCAGCAGTGGACTAGCGCGCCGTGGGGGCGTGAATGAGCAGTTCTTC.

This clone was recorded once. The chain uses TRBV12-3 or TRBV12-4 and TRBJ1-1, with 8 bases identical to TRBD1. The length of the CDR3 is 13 residues. Losses at the gene ends were 6 bases for V and 10 bases for J; bases not matched to a gene: 10. The CDR3 DNA reads as TGTGCCAGCAGCTCCATGGACAGGGCACGAGCTTTCTTT. Its translation is CASSSMDRARAFF.

This chain uses TRBV11-2 with TRBJ2-2; TRBD1 agrees at 8 bases. The germline V gene has CDR1 SGHAT and CDR2 FQNNGV. V was pared by 4 bases and J by 5 bases, with 6 bases of the junction left unmatched. The CDR3 is 15 amino acids. The CDR3: CASSSSRGRTGELFF. Here the CDR3 DNA reads TGTGCCAGCAGCTCTAGCAGGGGGCGTACCGGGGAGCTGTTTTTT.

The V call is TRBV7-3, the J call TRBJ1-6, with a weak D call TRBD1 (6 bases). In germline, CDR1 is SGHTA, CDR2 FQGTGA. V was shortened by 4 bases and J by 7 bases, with 14 bases between the two germline ends. The length of the CDR3 is 15 residues. CDR3 nucleotide sequence: TGTGCCAGCAGCTCGGACAGTTTTGGAAATTCACCCCTCCACTTT. Translation: CASSSDSFGNSPLHF.

The chain carries TRBV19 and TRBJ2-6; tentative D call: TRBD1 (6 bases). This CDR3 is built from 16 residues. Looked up from germline, CDR1 is LNHDA and CDR2 is SQIVND (reference sequence). V gave up 1 base and J gave up 2 bases, with 9 bases separating them. CDR3 amino acids: CASSIGRDTGANVLTF. DNA for the CDR3: TGTGCCAGTAGTATAGGCAGGGACACTGGGGCCAACGTCCTGACTTTC.

V gene TRBV4-3 combines with J gene TRBJ2-7, with a possible D match to TRBD2 (5 bases). The CDR3 spans 18 residues. The germline V gene has CDR1 LGHNA and CDR2 YSLEER. The V end lost 4 bases, the J end lost 2 bases, and 24 bases lay between the germline ends. CDR3 sequence (DNA): TGCGCCAGCAGCCTTCCGGACTCACAGTGCATTACTCCCTACGAGCAGTACTTC. Protein: CASSLPDSQCITPYEQYF.

The gene calls are TRBV29-1 and TRBJ1-1, with 8 bases that match TRBD1. The CDR3 is 12 amino acids. With 2 bases clipped from V and 10 bases from J, the junction kept 6 bases outside the gene matches. CDR1 SQVTM and CDR2 ANQGSEA come from the germline V gene. CDR3 protein: CSVELRQGAAFF. The CDR3 DNA reads as TGCAGCGTTGAATTGCGCCAGGGGGCAGCTTTCTTT.

The V gene is TRBV27, the J gene TRBJ2-7; a possible D gene is TRBD1 (5 bases). The germline V gene encodes CDR1 MNHEY and CDR2 SMNVEV (reference sequence). Trimming stripped 4 bases from V and 0 bases from J, with 10 bases between. This CDR3 region has 14 residues. The CDR3 here is CASSWGPSSYEQYF. In DNA form, the CDR3 reads TGTGCCAGCAGTTGGGGCCCCAGCTCCTACGAGCAGTACTTC.

V usage is TRBV7-2 and J usage is TRBJ2-7; no reliable D call. CDR1 is SGHTA and CDR2 is FQGNSA in the germline V gene. The V end was cut by 1 base, the J end by 1 base, with 8 bases between. The CDR3 is made up of 14 amino acids. CDR3 loop: CASSLEDSSYEQYF. CDR3 sequence (DNA): TGTGCCAGCAGCTTAGAAGACTCGTCCTACGAGCAGTACTTC.

This chain uses TRBV25-1 with TRBJ1-2; D gene unclear. This CDR3 is 13 amino acids long. The germline V gene has CDR1 MGHDK and CDR2 SYGVNS. The V end was cut by 4 bases, the J end by 2 bases, with 8 bases between. CDR3 loop: CASSGQVNYGYTF. CDR3 DNA: TGTGCCAGCAGTGGGCAGGTGAACTATGGCTACACCTTC.